This TCR beta chain was obtained from a study of T cells in Graves' hyperthyroidism and ophthalmopathy (dated by TCRdb to the late 2010s). With respect to the entire study: Peripheral blood samples were taken at initial diagnosis, before any treatment was given. TCR V-J signatures able to tell the groups apart were searched for in a discovery cohort of more than 90 patients, of whom under 45 had Graves' ophthalmopathy and under 65 had stable Graves' hyperthyroidism. An independent validation cohort of some 18 hyperthyroidism patients and 17 patients who later progressed to ophthalmopathy tested prospective prediction of ophthalmopathy. The 95 to 100 discovery patients were randomly divided into training and test sets at a 7:3 ratio. The study also compared thyroid tissue and blood T-cell repertoires from about six Graves' hyperthyroidism patients. Once sampling was done, hyperthyroidism patients were given methimazole at a starting dose of 30 mg daily, whereas ophthalmopathy patients were given high-dose intravenous methylprednisolone. The paper reports TCR Vbeta CDR3 sequencing of roughly 140 peripheral blood samples: 43 ophthalmopathy, about 75 hyperthyroidism and around 17 progressor patients. General conclusions and limits of the study: In validation, the model predicted progression to ophthalmopathy with approximately 71% sensitivity and around 72% specificity, a median of around 6.6 months before onset. Sample size was not statistically predetermined, and investigators were not blinded to group allocation. A model built on a 13 V-J signature distinguished ophthalmopathy from stable hyperthyroidism, reaching approximately 89% sensitivity and about 81% specificity in cross-validation and 80%/75% in testing. Most expanded thyroid clonotypes (frequency above 0.001) were also detected in blood, suggesting blood repertoires may reflect thyroid immune responses.

A note on this clonotype: No cognate antigen has been identified for it. Base qualities are not recorded, but no much larger clone differs from it by a single base.

Graves' hyperthyroidism was defined as stable when no progression to ophthalmopathy occurred over 18 months of follow-up. The hyperthyroidism patients were between 18 and 65 years old and newly diagnosed, with a disease duration of less than 2 months. The study excluded patients with uncontrolled infections, other autoimmune diseases, pregnancy or lactation. Diagnoses were based on clinical symptoms, serum thyroxine and TRAb, thyroid ultrasound and orbital computed tomography. Ficoll-Paque density gradient centrifugation was used to isolate PBMCs from approximately 11 ml of fresh peripheral blood. Trizol reagent was used to extract total RNA, and RNA quality was then checked on an Agilent 2100 Bioanalyzer. The TCR beta CDR3 regions were amplified from the RNA transcripts. The TCR CDR3 was subjected to a first round of RT-PCR using the HTBI primer set and the Qiagen OneStep RT-PCR kit. The libraries were constructed in a second round of multiplex PCR and then size-selected and purified. Paired-end sequencing of the libraries was performed with 100 bp reads on an Illumina HiSeq2000. From the authors' description of their analysis: SOAPnuke was used to process the raw data, removing reads that contained adapters or uncalled bases, had a mean Phred below 15, or lacked an exact match to the constant primer or identifier. High-quality paired reads were merged using COPE v1.2.5, and each unique nucleotide sequence was defined as a clonotype. MiTCR v1.1 was used to align clonotypes to the IMGT TRBV, TRBD and TRBJ reference segments. The analysis was restricted to V-J combinations with a frequency above 0.0001, which together covered 99% to 99.2% of the repertoires. A TCS score was defined as the ratio between F50 (clonal expansion) and ExV (chaos), using BLOSUM62-based TCRdist between CDR3 peptides within each V-J. Welch's t-statistics and random forest reduced some 510 V-J features to 10 to 15, which were used in a naive Bayes classifier (R e1071). TCRdb reprocessed the public reads (quality trimming at Q25 with fastp, clone calling with MiXCR) and kept in-frame beta chains. Each CDR3 protein gets just one entry, which takes the most common genes and DNA from the rows behind it. TCRdb, not the original authors, processed these V and J calls. The sample table holds about 500,000 distinct CDR3 sequences, of which 13% to 15% were seen once. The ten biggest clones cover under 20% of the sample.

This TCR was recovered from a woman aged 18-30 years with Graves' hyperthyroidism. Sequencing was carried out using blood.

The CDR3 loop reads CASSNEDSGANVLTF. The sequenced DNA: TGTGCCAGTAGTAATGAGGACTCTGGGGCCAACGTCCTGACTTTC. This receptor chain uses TRBV19 and TRBJ2-6; the D gene is not confidently resolved. The CDR3 holds 15 amino acids from the cysteine to the phenylalanine. Of the read, only the CDR3 DNA is kept; its 45 bases are in frame from base 1. V was cut back by 4 bases and J by 0 bases, leaving a gap of 7 bases between them. From the germline V gene (reference sequence), CDR1 is LNHDA and CDR2 is SQIVND.